The 32 T cell receptor beta chains given below trace back to one sample, sequenced in a study of long-term antiretroviral therapy in people with HIV. Investigators performed immunoSEQ version v3.0 at survey level. The protocol was immunoSEQ multiplex PCR, while the TCRdb copy is restricted to in-frame clones and leaves out a portion. Of more than 25,000 clones in the sample, 97% are singletons; the top ten hold over 1.5%. Sequenced here: unsorted PBMCs, sampled 7.6 years after starting antiretroviral therapy. The receptors originated from a man aged 30 to 39 with HIV.

This clone appeared once. The gene calls are TRBV15 and TRBJ2-1; D may correspond to TRBD1 or TRBD2 (5 bases each). The CDR3 contains 15 residues. Trimming left V 3 bases short and J 9 bases short, with 18 bases between. Germline CDR1 reads LNHNV; CDR2 reads YYDKDF (reference sequence). Here the CDR3 DNA reads TGTGCCACCAGCAGGGAGCCGGGGACCACGGGTGAGCAGTTCTTC. This gives the protein CATSREPGTTGEQFF.

The rearrangement joins TRBV29-1 to TRBJ1-1; 8 nucleotides line up with TRBD1. V trimming: 4 bases; J trimming: 4 bases; junction bases outside the gene matches: 8. Germline V lookup: CDR1 SQVTM, CDR2 ANQGSEA. The CDR3 sequence is 14 residues long. The CDR3 sequence: CSVARTGRSTEAFF. DNA of the CDR3: TGCAGCGTTGCCCGGACAGGGAGGTCCACTGAAGCTTTCTTT.

V gene TRBV27 combines with J gene TRBJ2-7; no definite D call. V was shortened by 6 bases and J by 2 bases, with 11 bases between the two germline ends. The CDR3 has 13 amino acids. Germline lookup yields CDR1 MNHEY and CDR2 SMNVEV (reference sequence). The CDR3 bases are TGTGCCAGCAGCCGGACGGGCCCCTACGAGCAGTACTTC. This encodes CASSRTGPYEQYF.

The chain couples TRBV2 to TRBJ2-7; D might be TRBD2 (6 bases). V was cut by 4 bases and J by 6 bases, with 10 bases left in between. The CDR3 has 12 residues. Germline lookup yields CDR1 SNHLY and CDR2 FYNNEI. The CDR3 sequence is CASSVPGVEQYF. As DNA, the CDR3 is TGTGCCAGCAGTGTCCCGGGAGTCGAGCAGTACTTC.

This chain connects TRBV5-4 to TRBJ2-2, with 8 bases aligning to TRBD2. The germline gives CDR1 SGHNT, CDR2 YYREEE (reference sequence). The CDR3 spans 17 residues. Trimming took 4 bases from V and 1 from J; bases not matched to a gene: 9. CDR3 region: CASSIGAGGGNTGELFF. Here the CDR3 DNA reads TGTGCCAGCAGCATTGGTGCGGGAGGAGGGAACACCGGGGAGCTGTTTTTT.

The table lists this clone with a count of one. The chain combines TRBV9 with TRBJ2-5; the D gene is possibly TRBD1 (6 bases). Trimming stripped 3 bases from V and 2 bases from J, with 8 bases between. Germline V lookup: CDR1 SGDLS, CDR2 YYNGEE. The CDR3 covers 13 residues. The DNA of the CDR3 is TGTGCCAGCAGCGGACAGGTTCAAGAGACCCAGTACTTC. As protein: CASSGQVQETQYF.

The CDR3 DNA follows: TGTGCCAGCTCACCAACGGTTACAACTAATGAAAAACTGTTTTTT. Encoded protein: CASSPTVTTNEKLFF. The chain couples TRBV18 to TRBJ1-4; no reliable D call. The CDR3 runs to 15 residues. V was pared by 2 bases and J by 0 bases, with 7 bases between. Germline CDR1 and CDR2: KGHSH and LQKENI.

The chain carries TRBV6-5 and TRBJ2-5; no clear D gene. Germline V gene sequence: CDR1 MNHEY, CDR2 SVGAGI. The V and J ends lost 6 bases and 0 bases respectively, with 5 bases between them. The CDR3 contains 12 residues. In DNA, the CDR3 is TGTGCCAGCAGAGGGAACCAAGAGACCCAGTACTTC. Residues: CASRGNQETQYF.

In nucleotides, the CDR3 is TGCGCCAGCAGCTCCGGGACTAGCGGGAGGCCTCCAAGCTCCTACGAGCAGTACTTC. It specifies CASSSGTSGRPPSSYEQYF. The chain uses TRBV5-1 and TRBJ2-7; 15 bases agree with TRBD2. There are 19 residues in the CDR3. From germline, CDR1 is SGHRS and CDR2 YFSETQ. Losses at the gene ends were 3 bases for V and 0 bases for J; bases not matched to a gene: 10.

The chain recombines TRBV7-6 with TRBJ1-1; D gene ambiguous. Germline V lookup: CDR1 SGHVS, CDR2 FNYEAQ. There are 13 residues in the CDR3. The V end lost 2 bases, the J end lost 0 bases, and 4 bases lay between the germline ends. CDR3 amino acids: CASSLTVNTEAFF. CDR3 DNA: TGTGCCAGCAGCTTAACTGTGAACACTGAAGCTTTCTTT.

This clone came up once. This chain joins TRBV12-5 and TRBJ2-7; the D is unclear. V was cut by 6 bases and J by 3 bases, with 9 bases left in between. CDR1 and CDR2 from the germline V gene are LGHNT and FRNRAP. CDR3 length: 12 amino acids. The CDR3 DNA sequence: TGTGCTAGTGGCGAGACGTACTACGAGCAGTACTTC. Its protein is CASGETYYEQYF.

The chain uses TRBV13 and TRBJ1-1, with D maybe TRBD1 (6 bases). CDR3 size: 13 residues. CDR1 and CDR2 from the germline V gene are PRHDT and FYEKMQ (reference sequence). V was clipped by 5 bases and J by 5 bases, with 12 bases between them. CDR3 sequence (DNA): TGTGCCAGCAGCCAAACAGGGTTTACTGAAGCTTTCTTT. As protein: CASSQTGFTEAFF. The full variable domain, its missing parts supplied by reference TRBV13 and TRBJ1-1, is AAGVIQSPRHLIKEKRETATLKCYPIPRHDTVYWYQQGPGQDPQFLISFYEKMQSDKGSIPDRFSAQQFSDYHSELNMSSLELGDSALYFCASSQTGFTEAFFGQGTRLTVV.

The chain uses TRBV6-5 and TRBJ2-6; D unresolved. Germline CDR1 MNHEY, CDR2 SVGAGI. Between the trimmed V and J ends, which lost 3 bases and 0 bases, there was a span of 6 bases. The CDR3 is 15 amino acids. The CDR3 is CASSYRPSGANVLTF. CDR3 DNA sequence: TGTGCCAGCAGTTATCGGCCCTCTGGGGCCAACGTCCTGACTTTC.

This sequence joins TRBV7-8 and TRBJ2-7, with TRBD1 identical over 7 bases. This CDR3 contains 12 residues. Germline trimming cut 5 bases from V and 4 bases from J; bases unmatched to any gene: 2. Germline V CDR1 and CDR2: SGHVS, FQNEAQ. The CDR3: CASSIQGYEQYF. The CDR3 bases are TGTGCCAGCAGCATACAGGGGTACGAGCAGTACTTC.

The chain links TRBV7-8 to TRBJ2-1; 12 positions agree with TRBD1. Germline V CDR1 and CDR2: SGHVS, FQNEAQ. The CDR3 runs 16 residues. V gave up 4 bases and J gave up 9 bases; unmatched junction bases: 10. CDR3: CASSSSRDRGRVEQFF. In DNA form, the CDR3 reads TGTGCCAGCAGCTCCTCCCGGGACAGGGGGCGGGTTGAGCAGTTCTTC. Drawing the rest from reference TRBV7-8 and TRBJ2-1, the complete variable domain is GAGVSQSPRYKVAKRGQDVALRCDPISGHVSLFWYQQALGQGPEFLTYFQNEAQLDKSGLPSDRFFAERPEGSVSTLKIQRTQQEDSAVYLCASSSSRDRGRVEQFFGPGTRLTVL.

The V and J genes are TRBV30 and TRBJ1-5; the D is unclear. V was clipped by 5 bases and J by 0 bases, with 5 bases between them. The germline V gene has CDR1 GTSNPN and CDR2 SVGIG (reference sequence). This CDR3 contains 12 residues. This CDR3 is CAWDVSNQPQHF. The CDR3 region has the DNA TGTGCCTGGGACGTTAGCAATCAGCCCCAGCATTTT.

The chain has TRBV5-1 and TRBJ2-7; 7 positions agree with TRBD1. The CDR3 spans 16 residues. Per germline, CDR1 SGHRS and CDR2 YFSETQ. After removal of 0 bases from V and 3 bases from J, the junction contained 9 bases not matched to a gene. The CDR3 nucleotides read TGCGCCAGCAGCTTGGCAGGGGGATTAGGAGGCTACGAGCAGTACTTC. Protein sequence: CASSLAGGLGGYEQYF.

The chain links TRBV7-2 to TRBJ2-1, with D unresolved. V gave up 1 base and J gave up 2 bases, with 6 bases separating them. Germline lookup yields CDR1 SGHTA and CDR2 FQGNSA. The CDR3 loop spans 14 amino acids. The CDR3 DNA follows: TGTGCCAGCAGCTTAGGATCGACCTACAATGAGCAGTTCTTC. This translates into CASSLGSTYNEQFF.

The rearrangement joins TRBV15 to TRBJ1-5, with a weak D call TRBD1 (5 bases). CDR1 is LNHNV, CDR2 YYDKDF, per germline (reference sequence). Trimming cost V 0 bases and J 3 bases, with 6 bases left between them. This CDR3 is 14 amino acids long. DNA for the CDR3: TGTGCCACCAGCAGAGACAGGGCCAATCAGCCCCAGCATTTT. The encoded protein is CATSRDRANQPQHF. The full variable domain, rest sourced from reference TRBV15 and TRBJ1-5, is DAMVIQNPRYQVTQFGKPVTLSCSQTLNHNVMYWYQQKSSQAPKLLFHYYDKDFNNEADTPDNFQSRRPNTSFCFLDIRSPGLGDTAMYLCATSRDRANQPQHFGDGTRLSIL.

The rearrangement joins TRBV5-6 to TRBJ1-2, with D unclear. Germline values: CDR1 SGHDT, CDR2 YYEEEE. The CDR3 has 12 amino acids. The V gene lost 5 bases and the J gene lost 10 bases, with 15 bases spanning the gap. This CDR3 reads CASRIGLSPYTF. CDR3 sequence (DNA): TGTGCCAGCAGAATTGGACTCAGCCCCTACACCTTC.

V and J are TRBV19 and TRBJ1-2, with 8 bases lining up with TRBD1. V lost 1 base, J lost 4 bases, and 8 bases stayed unmatched. Germline assignment: CDR1 LNHDA and CDR2 SQIVND (reference sequence). This CDR3 region has 16 residues. This CDR3 reads CASSIGDRPSPYGYTF. CDR3 nucleotide sequence: TGTGCCAGTAGTATAGGGGACAGGCCCTCCCCCTATGGCTACACCTTC.

The rearrangement uses TRBV5-1 and TRBJ1-2, with a tentative D call TRBD1 (6 bases). This CDR3 region has 14 residues. The germline V gene has CDR1 SGHRS and CDR2 YFSETQ. Deletions cut 3 bases from V and 4 bases from J, with 13 bases between. The CDR3 loop reads CASSYRVDGYGYTF. As DNA, the CDR3 is TGCGCCAGCAGCTACAGGGTTGACGGCTATGGCTACACCTTC.

To note about this clone: The junction departs from germline at one end; a sequencing error may be responsible. The chain uses TRBV27 and TRBJ2-2, with a weak D call TRBD1 (5 bases). This CDR3 contains 14 residues. CDR1 and CDR2 from the germline V gene are MNHEY and SMNVEV (reference sequence). The CDR3 reads CASSFDSYTWELFF. The CDR3 DNA sequence: TGTGCCAGCAGTTTCGACAGTTACACCTGGGAGCTGTTTTTT.

Only one count was recorded for this clone. The chain links TRBV5-5 to TRBJ2-7, with D perhaps matching TRBD1 (6 bases). V was trimmed by 4 bases and J by 2 bases, leaving 13 bases between them. CDR3 size: 14 residues. Germline CDR1 SGHKS, CDR2 YYEKEE (reference sequence). CDR3 coding DNA: TGTGCCAGCAGCCCTCGACAGGCCGCCTACGAGCAGTACTTC. Translating gives CASSPRQAAYEQYF.

V usage is TRBV2 and J usage is TRBJ2-7; D is undetermined. The CDR3 is made up of 14 amino acids. Germline assignment: CDR1 SNHLY and CDR2 FYNNEI. The V gene lost 5 bases and the J gene lost 0 bases, with 11 bases spanning the gap. For the CDR3, the DNA is TGTGCCAGCAGTCCCCAAAGTGACTCCTACGAGCAGTACTTC. Translated, it gives CASSPQSDSYEQYF.

The rearrangement uses TRBV7-9 and TRBJ1-1; TRBD1 is a possible D gene (5 bases). V lost 5 bases and J 11 bases, leaving 15 bases between the germline ends. Germline loops: CDR1 SEHNR, CDR2 FQNEAQ (reference sequence). This CDR3 is built from 12 residues. CDR3 protein: CASSGAGAGAFF. In DNA form, the CDR3 reads TGTGCCAGCAGCGGGGCAGGTGCGGGGGCTTTCTTT.

The rearrangement uses TRBV27 and TRBJ2-1; either TRBD1 or TRBD2 may supply D (7 bases each). V lost 7 bases and J lost 0, with 16 bases in between. Germline values: CDR1 MNHEY, CDR2 SMNVEV (reference sequence). CDR3 length: 16 residues. CDR3 loop: CASTGRGLSSYNEQFF. CDR3 nucleotide sequence: TGTGCCAGCACGGGGAGGGGGCTGAGCTCCTACAATGAGCAGTTCTTC.

A single count supports this clone. The V and J genes are TRBV18 and TRBJ2-3; D is uncertain. Trimming left V 4 bases short and J 5 bases short, with 7 bases between. This CDR3 spans 12 amino acids. Germline CDR1 KGHSH, CDR2 LQKENI. The CDR3 reads CASSLLGDTQYF. The CDR3 bases are TGTGCCAGCTCACTACTGGGAGATACGCAGTATTTT.

V gene TRBV7-3 combines with J gene TRBJ2-6, with TRBD2 as a possible D gene (5 bases). Trimming pared 5 bases from V and 3 bases from J, leaving 14 bases between. Germline loops: CDR1 SGHTA, CDR2 FQGTGA. The CDR3 spans 16 residues. The CDR3 sequence: CASSPGVSGGANVLTF. As DNA, the CDR3 is TGTGCCAGCAGCCCCGGGGTCTCGGGTGGGGCCAACGTCCTGACTTTC.

This clone was seen once. The gene calls are TRBV5-1 and TRBJ2-7; 10 bases fit TRBD2. This CDR3 has 14 residues. Germline CDR1 reads SGHRS; CDR2 reads YFSETQ. The V segment lost 7 bases and the J segment 1 base; nucleotides outside the gene matches: 5. The CDR3 DNA reads as TGCGCCAGCCAGGTAGCGGGAGGTTCCTACGAGCAGTACTTC. Amino acids: CASQVAGGSYEQYF.

V usage is TRBV6-1 and J usage is TRBJ2-5; D is ambiguous. Trimming cost V 8 bases and J 7 bases, with 26 bases left between them. Germline V gene lookup returns CDR1 MNHNS and CDR2 SASEGT. The CDR3 loop spans 16 amino acids. DNA for the CDR3: TGTGCCAGCGGAGAAGAGAGTGGGCTCGGCTCAGTGACCCAGTACTTC. The encoded protein is CASGEESGLGSVTQYF.

This rearrangement joins TRBV6-5 to TRBJ2-1; 7 bases align to TRBD2. Trimming cost V 1 base and J 1 base; bases outside gene matches: 4. CDR1 and CDR2 (germline): MNHEY, SVGAGI. This CDR3 is built from 16 residues. CDR3 protein: CASSYYGGRSYNEQFF. DNA for the CDR3: TGTGCCAGCAGTTACTACGGCGGGAGATCCTACAATGAGCAGTTCTTC.